The 18 T cell receptor beta chains presented below share a single source sample, sequenced in a study of graft-versus-host responses after intestinal transplantation. Profiled with immunoSEQ multiplex PCR; TCRdb holds only in-frame clones, not every one. The sample has under 30,000 clones; approximately 93% are singletons. Sequencing was performed on PBMCs, taken 18 days after transplant. Receptor source: a human patient who received an intestinal transplant, so some T cells may come from the graft donor.

The chain carries TRBV4-1 and TRBJ1-1; no clear D gene. Between the trimmed V and J ends, which lost 1 base and 7 bases, there was a span of 7 bases. Per germline, CDR1 MGHRA and CDR2 YSYEKL. The CDR3 extends over 12 amino acids. DNA of the CDR3: TGCGCCAGCAGCCAAGGGCCAGATGAAGCTTTCTTT. Its translation: CASSQGPDEAFF.

A single count supports this clone. The V and J genes are TRBV6-6 and TRBJ2-5; 9 bases match TRBD1. J was trimmed by 2 bases and V by 6 bases; bases with no gene match: 4. The CDR3 runs 14 residues. CDR1 is MNHNY, CDR2 SVGAGI, per germline (reference sequence). CDR3 region: CASRGQGTQETQYF. CDR3 nucleotides: TGTGCCAGCAGGGGACAGGGAACTCAAGAGACCCAGTACTTC.

V is TRBV9 and J is TRBJ2-1; no clear D. V dropped 0 bases and J dropped 4 bases, with 5 bases sitting between them. The CDR3 runs to 13 residues. Germline V CDR1 and CDR2: SGDLS, YYNGEE. The CDR3 bases are TGTGCCAGCAGCGTAGAAGGATACAATGAGCAGTTCTTC. Translated, it gives CASSVEGYNEQFF.

The V gene is TRBV2, the J gene TRBJ2-7, with 7 bases aligning to TRBD1. The germline CDR1 and CDR2 sequences are SNHLY and FYNNEI. V lost 10 bases and J lost 3; bases outside the gene matches: 6. The length of the CDR3 is 12 residues. CDR3 loop: CATQGTDYEQYF. In DNA, the CDR3 is TGTGCCACCCAAGGGACAGACTACGAGCAGTACTTC. The full variable domain, completed using reference TRBV2 and TRBJ2-7, is EPEVTQTPSHQVTQMGQEVILRCVPISNHLYFYWYRQILGQKVEFLVSFYNNEISEKSEIFDDQFSVERPDGSNFTLKIRSTKLEDSAMYFCATQGTDYEQYFGPGTRLTVT.

V usage is TRBV4-1 and J usage is TRBJ1-5; D remains ambiguous. Trimming removed 1 base at V and 1 base at J, with 5 bases between. This CDR3 is 14 amino acids long. The germline CDR1 and CDR2 sequences are MGHRA and YSYEKL. The CDR3 region has the DNA TGCGCCAGCAGCCAAGTGGTCAGCAATCAGCCCCAGCATTTT. Its protein is CASSQVVSNQPQHF.

This CDR3 is CASSRPGLVGGELFF. CDR3 DNA sequence: TGTGCCAGCAGTCGCCCGGGACTAGTTGGCGGGGAGCTGTTTTTT. J is TRBJ2-2 and V is TRBV27; 8 bases align to TRBD2. The CDR3 consists of 15 residues. Germline values: CDR1 MNHEY, CDR2 SMNVEV (reference sequence). The J segment lost 7 bases and the V segment lost 5 bases, leaving 9 bases of the junction unmatched.

This chain links TRBV19 with TRBJ1-2, with a weak D call TRBD1 (5 bases). Trimming took off 4 bases at V and 4 bases at J, with 16 bases between the two ends. Germline V gene sequence: CDR1 LNHDA, CDR2 SQIVND (reference sequence). CDR3 length: 15 amino acids. CDR3: CASSTLGTALYGYTF. Here the CDR3 DNA reads TGTGCCAGTAGTACACTAGGGACCGCCCTCTATGGCTACACCTTC.

This clone showed up just once. V is TRBV28 and J is TRBJ2-6; D gene unclear. V shed 4 bases and J shed 0 bases, with 4 bases lying between them. The CDR3 contains 14 residues. From germline, CDR1 is MDHEN and CDR2 SYDVKM. The CDR3 is CASSWISGANVLTF. For the CDR3, the DNA is TGTGCCAGCAGTTGGATCTCTGGGGCCAACGTCCTGACTTTC.

The gene calls are TRBV4-1 and TRBJ2-3; D is unclear. CDR3 length: 16 residues. The V and J ends lost 1 base and 6 bases respectively, with 17 bases between them. Germline V lookup: CDR1 MGHRA, CDR2 YSYEKL. CDR3 in DNA: TGCGCCAGCAGCCAAGTAAGTTTCCCGCGGAACGATACGCAGTATTTT. It yields the protein CASSQVSFPRNDTQYF.

Regarding this clone: Distinct nucleotide sequences in the sample also encode this CDR3. The chain's CDR3 is CASRYRVNEQYF. The CDR3 DNA reads as TGTGCCAGCAGATACAGGGTCAACGAGCAGTACTTC. V usage is TRBV6-1 and J usage is TRBJ2-7; tentatively, D is TRBD1 (6 bases). This CDR3 region has 12 residues. Trimming cost V 6 bases and J 5 bases, with 11 bases left between them. Germline lookup yields CDR1 MNHNS and CDR2 SASEGT.

The V gene is TRBV20-1, the J gene TRBJ2-5; D is unclear. The V end was cut by 2 bases, the J end by 5 bases, with 3 bases between. This CDR3 contains 10 residues. CDR1 is DFQATT, CDR2 SNEGSKA, per germline (reference sequence). The CDR3 here is CSARQETQYF. The CDR3 DNA reads TGCAGTGCTAGACAGGAGACCCAGTACTTC.

V is TRBV7-2 and J is TRBJ1-5, with no clear D. Germline V lookup: CDR1 SGHTA, CDR2 FQGNSA. The CDR3 has 13 amino acids. V was pared by 1 base and J by 7 bases, with 8 bases between. The DNA of the CDR3 is TGTGCCAGCAGCTTAGAGGTCATCCAGCCCCAGCATTTT. Protein product: CASSLEVIQPQHF. Supplemented by reference TRBV7-2 and TRBJ1-5, the full variable domain reads GAGVSQSPSNKVTEKGKDVELRCDPISGHTALYWYRQSLGQGLEFLIYFQGNSAPDKSGLPSDRFSAERTGGSVSTLTIQRTQQEDSAVYLCASSLEVIQPQHFGDGTRLSIL.

This clone was detected a few times. The genes are TRBV7-8 and TRBJ2-2, with D possibly called TRBD1 or TRBD2 (5 bases each). Deletions cut 4 bases from V and 4 bases from J, with 16 bases between. This CDR3 has 16 amino acids. Germline values: CDR1 SGHVS, CDR2 FQNEAQ. CDR3 DNA sequence: TGTGCCAGCAGCTCAGAGGGGTGGAAAACCACCGGGGAGCTGTTTTTT. This gives the protein CASSSEGWKTTGELFF. The full variable domain, with the rest looked up from reference TRBV7-8 and TRBJ2-2, is GAGVSQSPRYKVAKRGQDVALRCDPISGHVSLFWYQQALGQGPEFLTYFQNEAQLDKSGLPSDRFFAERPEGSVSTLKIQRTQQEDSAVYLCASSSEGWKTTGELFFGEGSRLTVL.

This sequence joins TRBV15 and TRBJ1-1; D is unclear. The CDR3 is made up of 16 amino acids. CDR1 LNHNV and CDR2 YYDKDF come from the germline V gene (reference sequence). V lost 1 base and J lost 0, with 12 bases in between. The CDR3 sequence is CATSRAGPTMNTEAFF. CDR3 sequence (DNA): TGTGCCACCAGCAGAGCCGGACCGACGATGAACACTGAAGCTTTCTTT.

CDR3 loop: CASSLRDPETLHF. The DNA of the CDR3 is TGTGCCAGCAGCCTCCGCGACCCGGAGACCCTCCACTTT. V gene TRBV6-5 combines with J gene TRBJ1-6; no firm D call. The CDR3 covers 13 residues. Looked up from germline, CDR1 is MNHEY and CDR2 is SVGAGI. Trimming stripped 6 bases from V and 14 bases from J, with 17 bases between.

The chain carries TRBV5-1 and TRBJ2-1; TRBD1 aligns across 7 bases. This CDR3 comprises 15 residues. The V gene end was trimmed by 2 bases and the J gene end by 4 bases; junction bases not matched to a gene: 6. Germline CDR1 and CDR2: SGHRS and YFSETQ. For the CDR3, the DNA is TGCGCCAGCAGCTTTATCCGGGACAGTTACAATGAGCAGTTCTTC. It specifies CASSFIRDSYNEQFF.

The chain joins TRBV5-8 to TRBJ2-4, with 9 bases fitting TRBD1. Trimming removed 2 bases from V and 8 bases from J; junction bases left unmatched: 8. The CDR3 has 15 amino acids. Germline CDR1 reads SGHTS; CDR2 reads YDEGEE. CDR3 loop: CASSLETGGADIQYF. The CDR3 DNA reads as TGTGCCAGCAGCTTAGAGACAGGGGGGGCAGACATTCAGTACTTC.

The gene calls are TRBV29-1 and TRBJ1-1, with TRBD1 identical over 7 bases. Trimming removed 6 bases from V and 5 bases from J; junction bases left unmatched: 9. This CDR3 is built from 13 residues. CDR1 is SQVTM, CDR2 ANQGSEA, per germline. The CDR3 sequence is CSVTQGKETEAFF. As DNA, the CDR3 is TGCAGCGTAACACAGGGGAAAGAGACTGAAGCTTTCTTT.